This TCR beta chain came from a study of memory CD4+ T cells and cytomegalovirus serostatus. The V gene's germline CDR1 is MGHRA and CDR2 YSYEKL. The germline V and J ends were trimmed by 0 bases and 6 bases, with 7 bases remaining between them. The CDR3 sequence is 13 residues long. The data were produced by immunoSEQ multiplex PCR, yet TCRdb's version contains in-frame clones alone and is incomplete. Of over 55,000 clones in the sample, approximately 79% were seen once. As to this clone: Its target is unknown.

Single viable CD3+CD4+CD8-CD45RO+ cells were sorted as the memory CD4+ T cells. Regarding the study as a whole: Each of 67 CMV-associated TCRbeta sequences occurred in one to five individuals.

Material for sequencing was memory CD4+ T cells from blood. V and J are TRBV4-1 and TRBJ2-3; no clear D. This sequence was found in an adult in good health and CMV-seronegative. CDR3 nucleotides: TGCGCCAGCAGCCAAGACGGCCGGGATACGCAGTATTTT. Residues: CASSQDGRDTQYF.